Presented here are 23 T cell receptor beta chains from one specimen sequenced in a study of T-cell reconstitution after alpha-beta-depleted transplantation in children. Unique molecular identifiers tagged the TCRbeta library. MiXCR, run by TCRdb on the PCR reads, gives a single entry per CDR3 protein. The sample lists about 640,000 distinct CDR3 sequences, about 15% occurring once. Sequences were derived from PBMCs from the stem cell graft donor, sampled from the stem cell graft. The receptors come from a human donor who donated a stem cell graft to a child with acute myeloid leukemia.

This clonotype has only one observation. Its ends do not fully match the called genes, so a read error is possible. The genes are TRBV20-1 and TRBJ1-6; D remains ambiguous. Germline CDR1 is DFQATT and CDR2 is SNEGSKA (reference sequence). This CDR3 comprises 16 residues. The DNA of the CDR3 is TGCAGTGCTAGAGATCCGACATCCCCGTATAATGCACCCCTCCACTTT. Translating it yields CSARDPTSPYNAPLHF.

The chain couples TRBV24-1 to TRBJ2-2; D is undetermined. CDR1 is KGHDR and CDR2 is SFDVKD in the germline V gene. The CDR3 length is 14 residues. V was pared by 0 bases and J by 5 bases, with 6 bases between. The CDR3 region is CATSDLRATGELFF. The CDR3 region has the DNA TGTGCCACCAGTGATTTGCGTGCGACCGGGGAGCTGTTTTTT.

Concerning this clonotype itself: A much bigger clone sits one base away, suggesting this may be a read error. The CDR3: CASSYRGLSNDQFF. CDR3 DNA sequence: TGCGCCAGCAGCTACAGGGGCTTAAGCAATGACCAGTTCTTC. The J gene is TRBJ2-1, the V gene TRBV4-3; 7 nucleotides agree with TRBD1. The CDR3 totals 14 residues. Looked up from germline, CDR1 is LGHNA and CDR2 is YSLEER.

Many counts were recorded for this clonotype. J is TRBJ1-5 and V is TRBV10-3; D is perhaps TRBD1 (6 bases). Trimming left V 4 bases short and J 8 bases short, with 12 bases between. The CDR3 loop spans 13 amino acids. Germline values: CDR1 ENHRY, CDR2 SYGVKD. The DNA of the CDR3 is TGTGCCATCAGTGTGGAAGGGGGAAAGCCCCAGCATTTT. It yields the protein CAISVEGGKPQHF.

This clonotype was found many times. The chain has TRBV29-1 and TRBJ2-5; TRBD2 is a possible D gene (5 bases). The CDR3 runs to 15 residues. Trimming pared 3 bases from V and 1 base from J, leaving 15 bases between. The germline CDR1 and CDR2 sequences are SQVTM and ANQGSEA. CDR3 sequence (DNA): TGCAGCGTTGAGGGAGTTCTCAGACTCCAAGAGACCCAGTACTTC. This gives the protein CSVEGVLRLQETQYF.

This rearrangement joins TRBV5-1 to TRBJ2-3, with 16 bases that match TRBD2. Trimming cost V 6 bases and J 5 bases; bases outside gene matches: 12. CDR3 length equals 18 residues. Germline lookup yields CDR1 SGHRS and CDR2 YFSETQ. The CDR3 reads CASTREGLAGGQGDTQYF. CDR3 in DNA: TGCGCCAGCACCCGGGAGGGACTAGCGGGGGGGCAAGGAGATACGCAGTATTTT.

This clonotype has at least ten counts. This rearrangement joins TRBV29-1 to TRBJ2-1; 13 bases agree with TRBD2. Germline CDR1 SQVTM, CDR2 ANQGSEA. The CDR3 covers 16 residues. J lost 1 base, V lost 5 bases, and 5 bases had no gene match. CDR3 protein: CSVTSGGAGSYNEQFF. CDR3 DNA sequence: TGCAGCGTTACTAGCGGGGGGGCCGGGTCCTACAATGAGCAGTTCTTC.

This clonotype was seen repeatedly, ten times or more. The chain couples TRBV20-1 to TRBJ1-4; 9 positions match TRBD1. V was pared by 0 bases and J by 8 bases, with 7 bases of the junction left unmatched. The CDR3 extends over 15 amino acids. CDR1 and CDR2 (germline): DFQATT, SNEGSKA (reference sequence). The CDR3 DNA follows: TGCAGTGCTAGAGATAGCACAGGGGGCGGAGAAAAACTGTTTTTT. It yields the protein CSARDSTGGGEKLFF.

This clonotype has just a few counts. The rearrangement links TRBV30 to TRBJ2-3, with 13 bases aligning to TRBD2. This CDR3 region has 15 residues. The ends lost 3 bases at V and 4 bases at J; junction bases unmatched: 4. Germline V gene data show CDR1 as GTSNPN and CDR2 as SVGIG (reference sequence). CDR3 coding DNA: TGTGCCTGGAGAAGAGGACTAGCGGGGGCAGATACGCAGTATTTT. Amino acids: CAWRRGLAGADTQYF. Full variable domain (outside the CDR3, taken from reference TRBV30 and TRBJ2-3): SQTIHQWPATLVQPVGSPLSLECTVEGTSNPNLYWYRQAAGRGLQLLFYSVGIGQISSEVPQNLSASRPQDRQFILSSKKLLLSDSGFYLCAWRRGLAGADTQYFGPGTRLTVL.

This clonotype turned up a few times. This chain connects TRBV7-2 to TRBJ1-1; D is possibly TRBD1 (5 bases). The V gene's germline CDR1 is SGHTA and CDR2 FQGNSA. Trimming removed 3 bases from V and 7 bases from J, with 15 bases in between. CDR3 length equals 14 residues. The CDR3, as DNA: TGTGCCAGCAGCTTTCCCGGGACGAGGGATGAAGCTTTCTTT. This encodes CASSFPGTRDEAFF.

This chain links TRBV5-1 with TRBJ2-1; 9 bases are a match to TRBD1. The CDR3 loop spans 15 amino acids. Trimming at V came to 6 bases and at J to 4 bases, leaving 8 bases not matched to a gene. Germline-derived CDR1 and CDR2 are SGHRS and YFSETQ. The CDR3 DNA is TGCGCCAGCACCCTGACAGGGGGGGTTTACAATGAGCAGTTCTTC. Encoded protein: CASTLTGGVYNEQFF.

The chain joins TRBV11-2 to TRBJ2-1; 9 positions agree with TRBD1. Germline lookup yields CDR1 SGHAT and CDR2 FQNNGV. The CDR3 contains 16 residues. V lost 1 base and J lost 5; bases outside the gene matches: 6. The CDR3 is CASSLVDRGTDNEQFF. The CDR3 nucleotides are TGTGCCAGCAGCTTAGTGGACAGGGGTACCGACAATGAGCAGTTCTTC.

This clonotype appeared a few times. V and J are TRBV7-2 and TRBJ2-2; TRBD2 might be the D (6 bases). Per the germline V gene, CDR1 is SGHTA and CDR2 is FQGNSA. V was pared by 4 bases and J by 1 base, with 13 bases between. The CDR3 extends over 16 amino acids. The CDR3 nucleotides read TGTGCCAGCAGCTACTCCGGAGGGCTGAACACCGGGGAGCTGTTTTTT. Its protein is CASSYSGGLNTGELFF.

This clonotype was counted a few times. V usage is TRBV9 and J usage is TRBJ1-4; D is unclear. This CDR3 has 15 residues. V lost 0 bases and J 5 bases, leaving 11 bases between the germline ends. Germline V lookup: CDR1 SGDLS, CDR2 YYNGEE. CDR3 loop: CASSVGGRSNEKLFF. CDR3 coding DNA: TGTGCCAGCAGCGTAGGTGGACGGTCAAATGAAAAACTGTTTTTT.

Comments on this clonotype: Just one base apart from a much larger clone, this may be a read error. The genes are TRBV7-2 and TRBJ2-2; D is perhaps TRBD2 (5 bases). The V gene's germline CDR1 is SGHTA and CDR2 FQGNSA. CDR3 length: 15 amino acids. V was clipped by 5 bases and J by 5 bases, with 15 bases between them. CDR3 bases: TGTGCCAGCAGCCCCGGACTTGAGACGACCGGGGAGCTGTTTTTT. It specifies CASSPGLETTGELFF.

This clonotype has ten or more counts. The J gene is TRBJ2-5, the V gene TRBV7-8; D is perhaps TRBD1 (6 bases). Between the trimmed V and J ends, which lost 1 base and 6 bases, there was a span of 15 bases. The CDR3 is made up of 15 amino acids. CDR1 is SGHVS and CDR2 is FQNEAQ in the germline V gene. CDR3 coding DNA: TGTGCCAGCAGCTTAGGGGCAGGGGTGACAAAGACCCAGTACTTC. This sequence encodes CASSLGAGVTKTQYF.

The rearrangement uses TRBV6-1 and TRBJ2-1; 10 bases are a match to TRBD1. The V and J ends lost 5 bases and 7 bases, in that order; junction bases with no gene match: 14. CDR3 size: 17 residues. Germline V lookup: CDR1 MNHNS, CDR2 SASEGT. The CDR3 here is CASSPVTWDRGRNEQFF. The CDR3 nucleotides read TGTGCCAGCAGTCCCGTTACGTGGGACAGGGGAAGAAATGAGCAGTTCTTC.

The chain recombines TRBV2 with TRBJ2-4, with D possibly called TRBD1 or TRBD2 (5 bases each). Germline CDR1 is SNHLY and CDR2 is FYNNEI. V lost 8 bases, J lost 7 bases, and 24 bases lay in between. The CDR3 runs to 16 residues. CDR3 amino acids: CASRTFRDLPRNIQYF. The DNA for the CDR3 is TGTGCCAGCCGAACCTTCAGGGACCTACCTCGGAACATTCAGTACTTC. Together with reference TRBV2 and TRBJ2-4, the CDR3 gives the full variable domain: EPEVTQTPSHQVTQMGQEVILRCVPISNHLYFYWYRQILGQKVEFLVSFYNNEISEKSEIFDDQFSVERPDGSNFTLKIRSTKLEDSAMYFCASRTFRDLPRNIQYFGAGTRLSVL.

This clonotype has ten or more counts. V gene TRBV20-1 combines with J gene TRBJ2-7, with D possibly being TRBD2 (6 bases). V was clipped by 0 bases and J by 2 bases, with 8 bases between them. Germline V lookup: CDR1 DFQATT, CDR2 SNEGSKA (reference sequence). The CDR3 covers 13 residues. The CDR3 here is CSARDSGPYEQYF. CDR3 bases: TGCAGTGCTAGAGATAGCGGTCCCTACGAGCAGTACTTC.

The sample holds many counts of this clonotype. This chain links TRBV5-1 with TRBJ1-2; D gene unclear. Germline lookup yields CDR1 SGHRS and CDR2 YFSETQ. Trimming took 0 bases from V and 8 from J, leaving 11 bases between them. The CDR3 extends over 13 amino acids. As DNA, the CDR3 is TGCGCCAGCAGCTTGGAGGGCAGCCAGGGCTACACCTTC. It yields the protein CASSLEGSQGYTF.

The V gene is TRBV12-3 or TRBV12-4, the J gene TRBJ2-6; D remains unclear. V lost 7 bases and J 0 bases, leaving 10 bases between the germline ends. This CDR3 has 15 residues. CDR3 DNA sequence: TGTGCCAGCACCCTTGGCGTCTCTGGGGCCAACGTCCTGACTTTC. The encoded protein is CASTLGVSGANVLTF.

In its sample, this clonotype was seen many times. This sequence joins TRBV27 and TRBJ2-7, with D unresolved. V gave up 5 bases and J gave up 3 bases, with 17 bases separating them. Germline V CDR1 and CDR2: MNHEY, SMNVEV (reference sequence). The CDR3 length is 15 residues. The CDR3 nucleotides read TGTGCCAGCAGTGCCTATGCGACATCGGACTACGAGCAGTACTTC. It encodes CASSAYATSDYEQYF.

The V and J genes are TRBV11-3 and TRBJ2-5; TRBD2 agrees at 11 bases. Germline V lookup: CDR1 SGHNT, CDR2 YENEEA. The CDR3 is 18 residues long. The junction had 9 bases not matched to a gene; V was cut back by 2 bases and J by 1 base. For the CDR3, the DNA is TGTGCCAGCAGCTTACCTAGCGGGGGGCTCCTCACCCAAGAGACCCAGTACTTC. This translates into CASSLPSGGLLTQETQYF. The full variable domain, in which reference TRBV11-3 and TRBJ2-5 provide the parts outside the CDR3, is EAGVVQSPRYKIIEKKQPVAFWCNPISGHNTLYWYLQNLGQGPELLIRYENEEAVDDSQLPKDRFSAERLKGVDSTLKIQPAELGDSAVYLCASSLPSGGLLTQETQYFGPGTRLLVL.